The present T cell receptor beta chain was sequenced within a study of blood T cell repertoires in COVID-19 (dated by TCRdb to 2018 to 2021). Background for the entire study: The collaborator samples originated in the United States, Italy and Spain and spanned the acute and convalescent phases of COVID-19. The material from the prospective study consisted of cDNA or gDNA derived from T cells, B-cell-depleted T cells, or PBMCs. The dataset comprised deeply sampled blood TCRbeta repertoires from subjects exposed to, actively infected with, or recovered from COVID-19. The repertoires were made available in a free public database intended to serve as a resource for research on the immune response to SARS-CoV-2. The samples were drawn from two sources: the first 160 participants of the ongoing ImmuneRACE study, and 1,254 subjects contributed by 6 global collaborators. The sample metadata nearly always contained a de-identified subject ID, COVID-19 status, age in years and sex. Where available, HLA class I and class II types were obtained from metadata supplied by the sample provider rather than from assay-based typing. The full study reports these points: The amount of clinical and demographic metadata varied by source and participant and was provided uncurated.

Whole blood was collected in K2EDTA tubes by collaborating institutions according to the institutions' own protocols. For TCRbeta analysis, collaborator samples were shipped as frozen whole blood, as isolated PBMCs, or as DNA extracted from either sample type. TCRbeta CDR3 regions were amplified from genomic DNA using the immunoSEQ Assay, a bias-controlled multiplex PCR. On the study's bioinformatics: Nucleated cell counts per sample were estimated from amplification of reference gene primers within the assay. To quantify the absolute abundance of each unique TCRbeta CDR3 rearrangement, sequence reads were collapsed and filtered. For each sample, productive Simpson clonality was calculated as the square root of Simpson's diversity index over productive rearrangements. TCRdb retrieved this table from immuneACCESS and kept in-frame rearrangements only. Not all clones are present; in checked studies, unresolved V genes account for under half, and no reason is known for the remainder. The V and J calls and clone size come from that table; D and trimming were worked out from the DNA. For this sample the table gives approximately 270,000 clones, of which 80% to 90% were detected only once. Approximately 0.84% of the sample is held by the ten biggest clonotypes.

Reading the germline V gene gives CDR1 SQVTM and CDR2 ANQGSEA. From V the trimming removes 8 bases and from J it removes 8 bases, while the gene matches leave 7 bases of the junction unaccounted for. The CDR3, from cysteine to phenylalanine, totals 12 residues. The read is trimmed to its CDR3 DNA, 36 bases read in frame from base 1. On this clone itself: It lacks a known antigen. There are no base qualities to consult, and no much larger clone falls within one base.

The origin of this receptor is a young man with acute or convalescent COVID-19. Source material: peripheral blood. Recombination linked TRBV29-1 to TRBJ2-1; the junction holds 9 bases that match TRBD2. The CDR3 reads CSISGGGDEQFF. The DNA sequence is given as TGCAGCATTAGCGGGGGCGGGGATGAGCAGTTCTTC.